The following is a T cell receptor (beta chain) sequence with its context. This entry belongs to a study of blood T cell repertoires in COVID-19. The wider study: Samples of COVID-19 (acute and convalescent) were obtained from the United States, Italy and Spain.

The CDR3 totals 15 residues. V shed 5 bases, J shed 5 bases, and the junction held 11 bases outside the gene matches. Germline V CDR1 and CDR2: SGHRS, YFSETQ. Libraries were prepared by immunoSEQ multiplex PCR; TCRdb keeps only in-frame clonotypes and omits some of them. This table holds approximately 250,000 clones, around nine tenths found once. The sequencing input was peripheral blood. The V gene is TRBV5-1, the J gene TRBJ1-2, with 8 bases lining up with TRBD1. This TCR came from a woman in her fifties or sixties who had recovered from COVID-19. The CDR3 coding sequence is TGCGCCAGCAGAACCACAGGGGGGGGCCCGTATGGCTACACCTTC. Protein sequence: CASRTTGGGPYGYTF.